This TCR beta chain stems from a study of T cell responses to AZD1222 COVID-19 vaccine (dated by TCRdb to the early 2020s). Concerning the study at large: Because spike-specific TCR depth and breadth did not differ between the two schedules, AZD1222 recipients who got a second dose at roughly 4 weeks were pooled with those who got a second dose at roughly 12 weeks. Enrollment into the trials was organized by age into subgroups of 18-55, 56-69 and 70-plus years, and those subgroups contained about 160, 30 and 59 TCR-sequenced participants, respectively. TCR sequencing was performed for 230 to 250 trial participants, of whom roughly 200 were given two doses of AZD1222 and around 25 were given two doses of MenACWY control vaccine.

Sequences MGHRA (CDR1) and YSYEKL (CDR2) are obtained from the germline V gene. From cysteine to phenylalanine, the CDR3 is 15 amino acids long. The CDR3 DNA has 45 bases and is translated from base 1. V loses 1 base, J loses 8 bases, and the germline ends lie 14 bases apart. The time point label here, explained by the study, means: baseline before first vaccination. The vaccinee samples were drawn from two UK trials, COV001 and COV002, one of which was a single-blind randomized controlled phase 2/3 trial testing AZD1222 (ChAdOx1 nCoV-19) in healthy adults. For TCRbeta chain sequencing, PBMC samples from trial participants were taken at day 0 and at day 28 after the second dose. About this clone: The antigen it recognizes is unknown. No base qualities exist here, and no much larger clone lies one base off it.

The full study reports these points: The 56-69-year group was small, and its depth increase did not reach significance, likely because of low power. Conclusions about previously exposed vaccinees are limited, since just five to seven AZD1222 recipients were seropositive for SARS-CoV-2 at baseline. Nearly half of unique spike-specific TCRs reportedly recognized epitopes outside regions mutated in the B.1.351 and B.1.1.7 variants. The vaccine-associated CD4 TCRs covered the entire spike protein, and the dominant responses fell in regions 160-218 and 743-854. Most participants were white British and females outnumbered males, and the authors suggested that clonal diversity may have been underestimated. Because no samples from the day 14 peak response were available, repertoires could be characterized only after the peak T cell response. After two AZD1222 doses, both the breadth and the depth of spike-specific TCRs were significantly higher than at day 0 and than in MenACWY recipients.

The CDR3 regions of human TCRbeta chains were analyzed by immunosequencing. Concerning the study's data processing: TCRs in the repertoires were matched against a reference library of SARS-CoV-2-specific TCRs that had been generated with the MIRA antigen-specificity platform. Breadth meant the fraction of unique TCRs that were SARS-CoV-2-associated, whereas depth meant the fraction of total T cells that were SARS-CoV-2-associated. Using the MIRA data, every spike-specific TCR was mapped to the spike region that the TCR reacted to and assigned to either a CD4 or a CD8 class. Log10-transformed breadth and depth values were compared by one-way ANOVA with Sidak's multiple comparisons tests. TCRdb provides this immuneACCESS table in a form limited to in-frame rearrangements. Some clones are lacking; in checked studies, under half of them reflect an unresolved V gene, and why the rest are absent is not known. The DNA gave D and trimming, while V, J and clone size come from that table. The sample table lists around 140,000 clones, approximately 88% of them with a count of one. Under 3.5% of the sample lies in the top ten.

Sequenced here: peripheral blood, sampled on day 0 of AZD1222 vaccination. The chain uses TRBV4-1 and TRBJ1-4; the D gene is perhaps TRBD1, on 5 matching bases. This TCR came from an adult in good health. CDR3 region: CASSQVAGGGEKLFF. Here is the DNA: TGCGCCAGCAGCCAAGTGGCCGGTGGGGGAGAAAAACTGTTTTTT.